The next 11 T cell receptor beta chains were all read from a single sample in a study of blood T cell repertoires in COVID-19 (dated by TCRdb to the early 2020s). Libraries were constructed by the immunoSEQ multiplex PCR assay. Entries here come from immuneACCESS through TCRdb and include only in-frame sequences with V and J called. Some clones fail to appear in such tables; in the studies checked, an unresolved V gene covers under half of the shortfall, and the cause of the remainder is unknown. A total of around 25,000 clones appear in this sample, around nine tenths of them only once. Roughly 9% of the sample comes from the top ten. The sample was peripheral blood. These receptors all stem from a human donor with active COVID-19. The donor label of this sample is uncertain.

The CDR3 reads CASSPPLGQGDTEAFF. CDR3 nucleotides: TGTGCCAGCAGTCCCCCACTGGGACAGGGAGACACTGAAGCTTTCTTT. The V call is TRBV27, the J call TRBJ1-1, with 9 bases fitting TRBD1. Germline trimming cut 5 bases from V and 3 bases from J; bases unmatched to any gene: 10. Per the germline V gene, CDR1 is MNHEY and CDR2 is SMNVEV (reference sequence). The CDR3 is 16 amino acids.

This chain connects TRBV18 to TRBJ1-2; 10 bases map to TRBD1. Germline V CDR1 and CDR2: KGHSH, LQKENI. J was trimmed by 5 bases and V by 3 bases; bases with no gene match: 6. This CDR3 region has 15 residues. The CDR3 DNA is TGTGCCAGCTCACCGAGACAGGGGGCGGGATATGGCTACACCTTC. As protein: CASSPRQGAGYGYTF. Supplemented by reference TRBV18 and TRBJ1-2, the full variable domain reads NAGVMQNPRHLVRRRGQEARLRCSPMKGHSHVYWYRQLPEEGLKFMVYLQKENIIDESGMPKERFSAEFPKEGPSILRIQQVVRGDSAAYFCASSPRQGAGYGYTFGSGTRLTVV.

The chain carries TRBV6-6 and TRBJ2-3, with D possibly TRBD2 on 5 matching bases. V was pared by 10 bases and J by 0 bases, with 11 bases between. Germline CDR1 MNHNY, CDR2 SVGAGI (reference sequence). This CDR3 is 13 amino acids long. The CDR3 region is CATGLSSTDTQYF. CDR3 in DNA: TGTGCCACCGGACTGTCTAGCACAGATACGCAGTATTTT.

The chain is built from TRBV27 and TRBJ2-7; 9 bases are shared with TRBD2. Germline loops: CDR1 MNHEY, CDR2 SMNVEV (reference sequence). Unmatched junction bases numbered 7, after V lost 4 bases and J lost 3 bases. The CDR3 contains 15 residues. The CDR3 region is CASSSVPSGNYEQYF. CDR3 nucleotide sequence: TGTGCCAGCAGTTCTGTTCCTAGCGGGAACTACGAGCAGTACTTC.

The genes are TRBV9 and TRBJ2-2; tentative D call: TRBD1 (6 bases). V shed 3 bases and J shed 6 bases, with 12 bases lying between them. The CDR3 is 14 amino acids. Germline CDR1 and CDR2: SGDLS and YYNGEE. CDR3 nucleotide sequence: TGTGCCAGCAGCGCACAGGGTGAGCCCGGGGAGCTGTTTTTT. It codes for CASSAQGEPGELFF.

The chain couples TRBV7-8 to TRBJ2-7; the match to TRBD1 covers 7 bases. This CDR3 is 16 amino acids long. After removal of 5 bases from V and 0 bases from J, the junction contained 10 bases not matched to a gene. Germline CDR1 reads SGHVS; CDR2 reads FQNEAQ. CDR3 region: CASSERTGASSYEQYF. Here the CDR3 DNA reads TGTGCCAGCAGCGAAAGAACAGGGGCTAGCTCCTACGAGCAGTACTTC.

The chain employs TRBV7-3 and TRBJ2-2, with 7 bases that match TRBD1. The CDR3 has 17 amino acids. J gave up 3 bases and V 0 bases, and 7 bases lay outside the gene matches. Germline CDR1 is SGHTA and CDR2 is FQGTGA. The CDR3 sequence is CASSLTPDTGDTGELFF. The CDR3, as DNA: TGTGCCAGCAGCTTAACCCCAGATACAGGGGACACCGGGGAGCTGTTTTTT.

This clone was counted a single time. One end of the junction fails to match germline, which may point to a read error. The V call is TRBV11-2, the J call TRBJ2-3, with 9 bases aligning to TRBD2. Germline loops: CDR1 SGHAT, CDR2 FQNNGV. This CDR3 contains 17 residues. The DNA for the CDR3 is TGTGCCAGCAGCTTAATGGGTCCGGGGACTAGCAGAGATACGCAGTATTTT. Translated, it gives CASSLMGPGTSRDTQYF. The full variable domain, rest sourced from reference TRBV11-2 and TRBJ2-3, is EAGVAQSPRYKIIEKRQSVAFWCNPISGHATLYWYQQILGQGPKLLIQFQNNGVVDDSQLPKDRFSAERLKGVDSTLKIQPAKLEDSAVYLCASSLMGPGTSRDTQYFGPGTRLTVL.

The sample holds one count of this clone. This sequence joins TRBV11-2 and TRBJ2-5, with 12 bases that match TRBD2. The CDR3 length is 19 residues. V trimming: 1 base; J trimming: 5 bases; junction bases outside the gene matches: 14. The germline V gene encodes CDR1 SGHAT and CDR2 FQNNGV. The CDR3 sequence: CASSLGFGLAGGPGETQYF. CDR3 nucleotides: TGTGCCAGCAGCTTAGGTTTTGGGCTAGCGGGAGGGCCGGGGGAGACCCAGTACTTC. Using reference TRBV11-2 and TRBJ2-5 for the parts outside the CDR3, the full variable domain is EAGVAQSPRYKIIEKRQSVAFWCNPISGHATLYWYQQILGQGPKLLIQFQNNGVVDDSQLPKDRFSAERLKGVDSTLKIQPAKLEDSAVYLCASSLGFGLAGGPGETQYFGPGTRLLVL.

The genes are TRBV2 and TRBJ1-5, with D possibly being TRBD1 (5 bases). Trimming removed 5 bases at V and 6 bases at J, with 17 bases between. CDR3 length: 15 amino acids. Germline CDR1 and CDR2: SNHLY and FYNNEI. The CDR3 sequence: CASSSIQENFQPQHF. In DNA form, the CDR3 reads TGTGCCAGCAGTTCAATACAGGAAAACTTTCAGCCCCAGCATTTT.

This clone is labeled large (0.1 to 1%). The chain links TRBV27 to TRBJ2-3, with D uncertain. The ends were cut back, 8 bases at V and 6 bases at J, with 18 bases in the middle. Germline-derived CDR1 and CDR2 are MNHEY and SMNVEV (reference sequence). The CDR3 extends over 14 amino acids. CDR3 residues: CASRGSRLPDTQYF. CDR3 sequence (DNA): TGTGCCAGCCGAGGATCTAGATTACCTGATACGCAGTATTTT.